These 5 T cell receptor beta chains share one sample of origin, sequenced in a study of T-cell memory formation after mild COVID-19. Via MiXCR, TCRdb re-called the 5' RACE reads, giving one row per CDR3 protein. The table records around 300,000 distinct CDR3 sequences, less than 9.5% of them present only once. Sequencing input: PBMCs or a T cell subset sorted from them (not recorded which). These receptors were taken from a man aged 18 to 29 who had mild COVID-19 (a few samples of this study predate the infection). Cell type and time point are not known.

In its sample, this clonotype was seen a few times. This rearrangement joins TRBV28 to TRBJ2-1; tentatively, D is TRBD1 (6 bases). The CDR3 sequence is 14 residues long. V lost 2 bases and J lost 7, with 12 bases in between. Germline values: CDR1 MDHEN, CDR2 SYDVKM. CDR3 residues: CASSLIGQRNEQFF. CDR3 coding DNA: TGTGCCAGCAGTTTAATAGGACAGAGAAATGAGCAGTTCTTC.

This chain joins TRBV14 and TRBJ2-1; D might be TRBD1 or TRBD2, each matching 6 bases. The V gene's germline CDR1 is SGHDN and CDR2 FVKESK. This CDR3 is built from 16 residues. V was cut by 6 bases and J by 4 bases, with 19 bases left in between. Written as DNA, the CDR3 is TGTGCCAGCAGTCTGGTCGAGGGGGGCCAATACAATGAGCAGTTCTTC. It yields the protein CASSLVEGGQYNEQFF.

This clonotype was counted only a few times. The gene calls are TRBV6-5 and TRBJ2-1; D may be TRBD2 (7 bases). Germline V CDR1 and CDR2: MNHEY, SVGAGI. There are 16 residues in the CDR3. V lost 4 bases to trimming and J lost 0 bases, with 13 bases between them. Here the CDR3 reads CASSFLGGLSYNEQFF. The CDR3 coding sequence is TGTGCCAGCAGTTTCCTCGGGGGGCTCTCCTACAATGAGCAGTTCTTC.

V gene TRBV5-1 combines with J gene TRBJ2-5, with TRBD2 matching over 14 bases. The V gene's germline CDR1 is SGHRS and CDR2 YFSETQ. The CDR3 is 18 residues long. The V and J ends lost 3 bases and 1 base, in that order; junction bases with no gene match: 8. As DNA, the CDR3 is TGCGCCAGCAGCTCGGGAGGACTAGCGGGGGGACTCCAAGAGACCCAGTACTTC. It yields the protein CASSSGGLAGGLQETQYF. Full variable domain (rest looked up from reference TRBV5-1 and TRBJ2-5): KAGVTQTPRYLIKTRGQQVTLSCSPISGHRSVSWYQQTPGQGLQFLFEYFSETQRNKGNFPGRFSGRQFSNSRSEMNVSTLELGDSALYLCASSSGGLAGGLQETQYFGPGTRLLVL.

The CDR3 sequence is CSDRSSNYGYTF. CDR3 in DNA: TGCAGCGACAGGAGTTCTAACTATGGCTACACCTTC. The chain combines TRBV29-1 with TRBJ1-2, with D perhaps TRBD1 (5 bases). The CDR3 sequence is 12 residues long. V was clipped by 7 bases and J by 0 bases, with 9 bases between them. Per germline, CDR1 SQVTM and CDR2 ANQGSEA. The whole variable domain, remainder taken from reference TRBV29-1 and TRBJ1-2, is SAVISQKPSRDICQRGTSLTIQCQVDSQVTMMFWYRQQPGQSLTLIATANQGSEATYESGFVIDKFPISRPNLTFSTLTVSNMSPEDSSIYLCSDRSSNYGYTFGSGTRLTVV.